Below, 18 T cell receptor beta chains from the same sample are listed, as sequenced in a study of T cell clonotyping in hematopoietic cell transplantation. Described time point: recipient sample about 28 days before transplant, after cytoreduction. Profiled with immunoSEQ multiplex PCR; TCRdb holds only in-frame clones, not every one. In the table there are about 76,000 clones, about 96% of which are singletons. The sample here was peripheral blood mononuclear cells, taken before stem cell transplant. The source is a woman in her fifties or sixties with acute myeloid leukemia. Some clones in this sample may be carry-over from other donors' samples.

The V call is TRBV4-2, the J call TRBJ1-2; TRBD1 matches 12 bases. There are 16 residues in the CDR3. Germline CDR1 LGHNA, CDR2 YNFKEQ. J was trimmed by 7 bases and V by 0 bases; bases with no gene match: 6. CDR3 residues: CASSQEGQGAPGGYTF. The CDR3 region has the DNA TGTGCCAGCAGCCAAGAGGGACAGGGGGCGCCTGGTGGCTACACCTTC.

Here the CDR3 reads CARTGTGEGYTF. The CDR3 bases are TGTGCCCGGACCGGGACAGGGGAAGGCTACACCTTC. This rearrangement joins TRBV30 to TRBJ1-2; 10 bases match TRBD1. The CDR3 spans 12 residues. Per the germline V gene, CDR1 is GTSNPN and CDR2 is SVGIG (reference sequence). The V gene end was trimmed by 8 bases and the J gene end by 8 bases; junction bases not matched to a gene: 8.

The V and J genes are TRBV30 and TRBJ2-3; 8 positions agree with TRBD2. This CDR3 is built from 17 residues. J was trimmed by 1 base and V by 1 base; bases with no gene match: 10. The germline V gene has CDR1 GTSNPN and CDR2 SVGIG (reference sequence). This CDR3 reads CAWSEGGGPGGTDTQYF. CDR3 bases: TGTGCCTGGAGTGAGGGCGGGGGGCCGGGAGGCACAGATACGCAGTATTTT.

This chain links TRBV11-2 with TRBJ2-1; 11 bases match TRBD2. The V gene's germline CDR1 is SGHAT and CDR2 FQNNGV. The V gene end was trimmed by 5 bases and the J gene end by 8 bases; junction bases not matched to a gene: 11. This CDR3 has 16 amino acids. CDR3 sequence reads: CASSRRLAGRLDEQFF. CDR3 in DNA: TGTGCCAGCAGCCGAAGACTAGCGGGAAGGCTTGATGAGCAGTTCTTC.

The genes are TRBV6-6 and TRBJ1-1; D is ambiguous. This CDR3 spans 15 amino acids. Trimming shortened V by 2 bases and J by 0 bases, and 10 bases separated the two germline ends. CDR1 is MNHNY, CDR2 SVGAGI, per germline (reference sequence). CDR3 in DNA: TGTGCCAGCAGTTACGCCGGGGAGTTGAACACTGAAGCTTTCTTT. This translates into CASSYAGELNTEAFF.

This clone has just one count. The rearrangement joins TRBV4-1 to TRBJ1-4; D not certain. The V end lost 0 bases, the J end lost 3 bases, and 11 bases lay between the germline ends. The V gene's germline CDR1 is MGHRA and CDR2 YSYEKL. CDR3 length: 16 amino acids. The CDR3 is CASSQEMGRANEKLFF. CDR3 sequence (DNA): TGCGCCAGCAGCCAAGAAATGGGGAGGGCTAATGAAAAACTGTTTTTT.

The chain is built from TRBV4-1 and TRBJ1-2; no clear D. This CDR3 comprises 15 residues. Deletions cut 3 bases from V and 4 bases from J, with 15 bases between. CDR1 and CDR2 from the germline V gene are MGHRA and YSYEKL. CDR3 sequence: CASSHDGTAFYGYTF. The CDR3 nucleotides are TGCGCCAGCAGCCATGACGGAACGGCTTTCTATGGCTACACCTTC.

V gene TRBV7-6 combines with J gene TRBJ1-2; 7 nucleotides line up with TRBD1. The germline V gene encodes CDR1 SGHVS and CDR2 FNYEAQ. This CDR3 comprises 13 residues. V shed 5 bases and J 8 bases; nucleotides not matched to a gene: 8. CDR3 sequence: CASSIDRVGGYTF. Here the CDR3 DNA reads TGTGCCAGCAGCATCGACAGGGTTGGCGGCTACACCTTC.

In nucleotides, the CDR3 is TGCAGCGCAGGACCTTTAAACTATGGCTACACCTTC. This gives the protein CSAGPLNYGYTF. V and J are TRBV29-1 and TRBJ1-2; D ambiguous. The CDR3 has 12 amino acids. Germline CDR1 SQVTM, CDR2 ANQGSEA. Trimming cost V 7 bases and J 2 bases, with 11 bases left between them.

The chain couples TRBV9 to TRBJ1-1; the D is unclear. The CDR3 spans 14 residues. The germline V gene encodes CDR1 SGDLS and CDR2 YYNGEE. Deletions cut 0 bases from V and 3 bases from J, with 9 bases between. CDR3 DNA: TGTGCCAGCAGCGTAGGGGAGGGCTACACTGAAGCTTTCTTT. This encodes CASSVGEGYTEAFF.

The genes are TRBV30 and TRBJ1-6; 7 bases align to TRBD1. The CDR3 is made up of 14 amino acids. CDR1 GTSNPN and CDR2 SVGIG come from the germline V gene (reference sequence). Germline trimming cut 3 bases from V and 7 bases from J; bases unmatched to any gene: 6. For the CDR3, the DNA is TGTGCCTGGAGGATGGGACAGTCAAATTCACCCCTCCACTTT. It codes for CAWRMGQSNSPLHF. Together with reference TRBV30 and TRBJ1-6, the CDR3 gives the full variable domain: SQTIHQWPATLVQPVGSPLSLECTVEGTSNPNLYWYRQAAGRGLQLLFYSVGIGQISSEVPQNLSASRPQDRQFILSSKKLLLSDSGFYLCAWRMGQSNSPLHFGNGTRLTVT.

The V call is TRBV19, the J call TRBJ1-4; D might be TRBD1 (5 bases). CDR1 and CDR2 from the germline V gene are LNHDA and SQIVND (reference sequence). Trimming pared 4 bases from V and 7 bases from J, leaving 16 bases between. The CDR3 runs to 15 residues. This CDR3 reads CASSTRTLKTEKLFF. Written as DNA, the CDR3 is TGTGCCAGTAGTACCCGGACATTGAAGACTGAAAAACTGTTTTTT.

The chain is built from TRBV29-1 and TRBJ1-2; D may be TRBD1 (5 bases). The V and J ends lost 5 bases and 8 bases respectively, with 18 bases between them. Germline V lookup: CDR1 SQVTM, CDR2 ANQGSEA. This CDR3 contains 13 residues. The CDR3 loop is CSVHAREFGGYTF. CDR3 DNA sequence: TGCAGCGTTCACGCCAGGGAGTTTGGAGGCTACACCTTC.

The chain joins TRBV6-5 to TRBJ2-1; TRBD1 matches 7 bases. Losses at the gene ends were 5 bases for V and 3 bases for J; bases not matched to a gene: 7. This CDR3 has 15 amino acids. Germline V gene sequence: CDR1 MNHEY, CDR2 SVGAGI. CDR3 DNA sequence: TGTGCCAGCAGTCGATCGACAGGGATCTACAATGAGCAGTTCTTC. It encodes CASSRSTGIYNEQFF.

The chain employs TRBV6-1 and TRBJ2-5; a weak D match, TRBD1 (6 bases). The CDR3 covers 14 residues. CDR1 is MNHNS and CDR2 is SASEGT in the germline V gene. With 4 bases removed from V and 2 bases from J, the gap between germline ends came to 11 bases. The CDR3 DNA sequence: TGTGCCAGCAGTGCCCGGGACATACAAGAGACCCAGTACTTC. It translates to CASSARDIQETQYF.

A few counts support this clone. The chain has TRBV27 and TRBJ2-7; 7 positions match TRBD1. CDR3 length equals 13 residues. With V trimmed by 0 bases and J by 9 bases, 5 bases remained unmatched. Germline-derived CDR1 and CDR2 are MNHEY and SMNVEV (reference sequence). The CDR3 loop is CASSLSGRQGQYF. The CDR3, as DNA: TGTGCCAGCAGTTTATCGGGCAGACAGGGGCAGTACTTC.

The chain joins TRBV10-3 to TRBJ1-2; TRBD1 matches at 9 bases. With V trimmed by 0 bases and J by 8 bases, 7 bases remained unmatched. CDR1 is ENHRY, CDR2 SYGVKD, per germline. This CDR3 is built from 15 residues. This chain's CDR3 is CAISESWTGAYGYTF. DNA of the CDR3: TGTGCCATCAGTGAGTCGTGGACAGGGGCATACGGCTACACCTTC.

The table lists this clone with a count of one. This sequence joins TRBV2 and TRBJ1-4; the D gene is possibly TRBD1 (6 bases). Germline CDR1 reads SNHLY; CDR2 reads FYNNEI. CDR3 length equals 14 residues. The V end lost 6 bases, the J end lost 4 bases, and 12 bases lay between the germline ends. DNA for the CDR3: TGTGCCAGCAGAGACACAGGGAGTAATGAAAAACTGTTTTTT. This gives the protein CASRDTGSNEKLFF.